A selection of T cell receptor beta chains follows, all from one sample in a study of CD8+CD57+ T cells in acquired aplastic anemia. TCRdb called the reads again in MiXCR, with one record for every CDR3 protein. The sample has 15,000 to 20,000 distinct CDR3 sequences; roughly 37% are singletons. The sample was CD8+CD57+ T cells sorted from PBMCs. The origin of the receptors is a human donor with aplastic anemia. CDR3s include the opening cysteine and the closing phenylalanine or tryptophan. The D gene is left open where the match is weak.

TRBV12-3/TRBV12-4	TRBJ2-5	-	CASSLGRGETQYF
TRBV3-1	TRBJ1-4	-	CASSQDWGATNEKLFF
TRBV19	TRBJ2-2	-	CASSIASGELFF
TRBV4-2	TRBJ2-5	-	CASSQVARQETQYF
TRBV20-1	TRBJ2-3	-	CSAGSSTDTQYF
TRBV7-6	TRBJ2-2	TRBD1	CASSSWTGGTGELFF
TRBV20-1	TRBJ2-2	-	CSARALQTGELFF
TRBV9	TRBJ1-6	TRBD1	CASSAPGQGANSPLHF
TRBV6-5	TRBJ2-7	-	CASSYRAAPGYEQYF
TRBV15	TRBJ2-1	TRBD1	CATSRGQGLNEQFF
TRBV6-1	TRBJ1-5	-	CASSDDPDRFNQPQHF
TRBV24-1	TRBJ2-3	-	CATKGVSDTQYF
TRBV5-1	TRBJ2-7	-	CASSLRQGIHEQHF
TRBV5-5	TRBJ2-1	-	CASSVTGSGNEQFF
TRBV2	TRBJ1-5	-	CASSEGGGGAGQPQHF
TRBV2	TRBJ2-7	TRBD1	CASSARDRAYEQYF
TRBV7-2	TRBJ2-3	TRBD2	CASSPRAGGSGSTDTQYF
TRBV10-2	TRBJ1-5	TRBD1	CASSESDRGVDQPQHF
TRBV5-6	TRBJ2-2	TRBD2	CASRGGVNTGELFF
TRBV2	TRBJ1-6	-	CASTARGLSSPLHF
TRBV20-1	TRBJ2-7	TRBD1	CSAGTGTYEQYF
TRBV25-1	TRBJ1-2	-	CASRQAYGYTF
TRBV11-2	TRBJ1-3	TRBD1	CASTWDRTSSGNTIYF
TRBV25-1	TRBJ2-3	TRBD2	CASSDPGTSVGTDTQYF
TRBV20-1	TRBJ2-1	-	CSAMSKRLPYNEQFF
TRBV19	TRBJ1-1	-	CASSLDPVNTEAFF
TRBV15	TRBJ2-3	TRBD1	CAASSLGQGTDTQYF
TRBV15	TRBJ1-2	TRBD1	CATSTGQNYGYTF
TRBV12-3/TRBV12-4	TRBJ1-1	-	CASIRYGMDTEAFF
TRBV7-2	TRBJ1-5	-	CASSLVENQPQHF
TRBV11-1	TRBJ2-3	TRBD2	CASSPRALAGARNTQYF
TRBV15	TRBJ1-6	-	CATSRDDGGGYSPLHF
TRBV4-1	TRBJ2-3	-	CASSQMRGGTDTQYF
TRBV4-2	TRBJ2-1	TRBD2	CASSQTSGGLSSYNEQFF
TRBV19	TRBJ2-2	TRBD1	CASSRQGRDGELFF
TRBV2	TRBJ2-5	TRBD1	CASSGGTGFQETQYF